Each of the 7 T cell receptor beta chains below was sequenced from the same sample in a study of blood T cell repertoires in COVID-19. Measured with immunoSEQ multiplex PCR; TCRdb has only the in-frame clones, and not every one. The sample contains fewer than 75,000 clones, roughly nine tenths of which appear only once. Sequencing was done on a sample of peripheral blood. The receptors stem from a man of 80 years or more with acute or convalescent COVID-19.

The chain joins TRBV19 to TRBJ1-1; a weak D match, TRBD1 (6 bases). V lost 0 bases and J lost 3, with 8 bases in between. The CDR3 is 14 residues long. Germline V gene lookup returns CDR1 LNHDA and CDR2 SQIVND (reference sequence). The chain's CDR3 is CASSIETGHTEAFF. CDR3 nucleotides: TGTGCCAGTAGTATAGAAACAGGGCACACTGAAGCTTTCTTT.

V usage is TRBV30 and J usage is TRBJ1-1, with D tentatively TRBD1 (5 bases). Trimming took off 4 bases at V and 0 bases at J, with 9 bases between the two ends. Germline values: CDR1 GTSNPN, CDR2 SVGIG (reference sequence). This CDR3 has 13 amino acids. The CDR3 protein is CAWTGPLNTEAFF. CDR3 sequence (DNA): TGTGCCTGGACAGGGCCCCTGAACACTGAAGCTTTCTTT.

The rearrangement links TRBV24-1 to TRBJ2-1, with 7 nucleotides matching TRBD1. CDR3 length equals 14 residues. V dropped 7 bases and J dropped 4; count of bases not matched to a gene: 6. In germline, CDR1 is KGHDR, CDR2 SFDVKD. The CDR3 region has the DNA TGTGCCACCAGCACAGGGGCTTCATACAATGAGCAGTTCTTC. It translates to CATSTGASYNEQFF.

This clone was seen only a few times. This chain joins TRBV5-1 and TRBJ1-2; 7 bases are shared with TRBD1. Germline V gene lookup returns CDR1 SGHRS and CDR2 YFSETQ. Unmatched junction bases numbered 1, after V lost 0 bases and J lost 5 bases. This CDR3 is built from 13 residues. As DNA, the CDR3 is TGCGCCAGCAGCTTGGAACAGGGGTATGGCTACACCTTC. This codes for CASSLEQGYGYTF.

With respect to this clone: Germline and junction disagree at one end, which may indicate a read error. In nucleotides, the CDR3 is TGTGCCACCAGCTCGTACAGCCGAAACTATGGCTACACCTTC. It yields the protein CATSSYSRNYGYTF. The chain couples TRBV7-2 to TRBJ1-2; D is undetermined. Germline lookup yields CDR1 SGHTA and CDR2 FQGNSA. The length of the CDR3 is 14 residues.

The gene calls are TRBV18 and TRBJ1-4; 8 nucleotides match TRBD1. The CDR3 has 14 residues. Per germline, CDR1 KGHSH and CDR2 LQKENI. Trimming took 3 bases from V and 8 from J; bases not matched to a gene: 5. CDR3 in DNA: TGTGCCAGCTCACCTGGGACAGGAAAAGAAAAACTGTTTTTT. Residues: CASSPGTGKEKLFF.

This clone was seen only once. The chain links TRBV18 to TRBJ1-3, with D possibly matching TRBD1 (6 bases). From germline, CDR1 is KGHSH and CDR2 LQKENI. The CDR3 loop spans 13 amino acids. Deletions cut 7 bases from V and 5 bases from J, with 12 bases between. The CDR3 loop is CASLQGNRNTIYF. The CDR3 nucleotides read TGTGCCAGCTTACAGGGTAACAGAAACACCATATATTTT.